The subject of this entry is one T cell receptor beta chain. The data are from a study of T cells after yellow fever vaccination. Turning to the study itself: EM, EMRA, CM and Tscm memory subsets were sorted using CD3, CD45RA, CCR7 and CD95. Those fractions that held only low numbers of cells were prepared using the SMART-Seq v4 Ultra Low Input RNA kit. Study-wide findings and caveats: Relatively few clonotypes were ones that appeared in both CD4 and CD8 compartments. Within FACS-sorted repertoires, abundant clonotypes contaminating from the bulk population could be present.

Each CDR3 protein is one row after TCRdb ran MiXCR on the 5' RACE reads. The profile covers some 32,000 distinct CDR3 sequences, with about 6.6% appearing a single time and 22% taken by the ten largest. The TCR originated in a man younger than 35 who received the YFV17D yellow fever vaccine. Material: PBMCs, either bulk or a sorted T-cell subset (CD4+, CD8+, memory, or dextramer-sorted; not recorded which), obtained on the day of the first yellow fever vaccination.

DNA for the CDR3: TGTGCCAGCCGCCCCGTACGGGGAACCCCGAACACAGATACGCAGTATTTT. It is translated as CASRPVRGTPNTDTQYF. The rearrangement links TRBV9 to TRBJ2-3; D may be TRBD2 (5 bases). CDR3 length: 17 amino acids. V lost 7 bases and J 2 bases, leaving 23 bases between the germline ends. The germline V gene has CDR1 SGDLS and CDR2 YYNGEE.